This record concerns one T cell receptor (beta chain) sequence. Its cognate antigen has yet to be identified. The sample holds no much larger clone one base away, and base qualities are not on file. The record originates from a study of blood T cell repertoires in COVID-19 (dated by TCRdb to 2020 to 2021). Background on the whole study: The collaborator samples originated in the United States, Italy and Spain and spanned the acute and convalescent phases of COVID-19. The prospective study material was composed of cDNA or gDNA derived from T cells, B-cell-depleted T cells, or PBMCs. Where available, HLA class I and class II types were obtained from metadata supplied by the sample provider rather than from assay-based typing. Samples were obtained from the ongoing ImmuneRACE study (first 160 participants) and from 1,000 to 1,500 subjects provided by 6 global collaborators. Nearly every sample came with metadata listing a de-identified subject ID, COVID-19 status, age in years and sex. The repertoires were released in a freely available public database intended as a resource for research on the immune response to SARS-CoV-2. The dataset comprised deeply sampled blood TCRbeta repertoires from subjects exposed to, actively infected with, or recovered from COVID-19. Study-wide conclusions, independent of this receptor: The quantity of clinical and demographic metadata differed by source and by participant and was supplied without curation.

From its cysteine to its phenylalanine, the CDR3 spans 14 amino acids. CDR3 DNA is the only sequence kept; it has 42 bases, read in frame from the first base. V is pruned by 1 base and J by 9 bases, leaving 5 bases of the junction without a gene match. CDR1 and CDR2, looked up from the germline V gene, are MDHEN and SYDVKM. TCRbeta CDR3 regions were amplified from genomic DNA using the immunoSEQ Assay, a bias-controlled multiplex PCR. On the authors' methods: The number of nucleated cells in each sample was estimated by amplification of reference gene primers within the assay. To quantify the absolute abundance of each unique TCRbeta CDR3 rearrangement, sequence reads were collapsed and filtered. For each sample, productive Simpson clonality was calculated as the square root of Simpson's diversity index over productive rearrangements. In TCRdb, the immuneACCESS table is reduced to in-frame sequences with V and J assigned. These tables do not hold every clone; where another copy was compared, an unresolved V gene accounts for under half, and the others remain unexplained. That table supplies the V and J calls and clone size; D and trimming were determined from the DNA. For this sample there are about 370,000 clones; 75% to 90% appear just once. The ten largest clonotypes hold 1% of the sample.

Participants in the prospective study were enrolled through a virtual design, were aged roughly 18 to 90 years, and lived in roughly 24 United States geographic areas. Cohort assignment in the prospective study relied on participant-reported clinical history from a screening survey and a study questionnaire. Recovered participants in ImmuneRACE Cohort 3 were defined as having two consecutive negative NP/OP PCR tests, clearance from a healthcare professional, or resolution of symptoms. In the prospective study, whole blood, serum and a nasopharyngeal or oropharyngeal swab were collected from each participant by mobile phlebotomists. Over a roughly 2-month period, participants in the prospective study had the option of providing additional blood draws and questionnaires. Blood samples from the prospective study were shipped frozen or at room temperature prior to DNA extraction.

This TCR came from a man in his late teens or twenties who had recovered from COVID-19. Sequencing was performed on PBMCs or T cells enriched from blood (not recorded which). The chain employs TRBV28 and TRBJ2-1, with 8 bases aligning to TRBD2. In nucleotides, the sequence is TGTGCCAGCAGTTTATTTCCCGGGGGGGGTGAGCAGTTCTTC. It is translated as CASSLFPGGGEQFF. When the CDR3 is completed using the reference TRBV28 and TRBJ2-1 genes on either side, the full variable domain is DVKVTQSSRYLVKRTGEKVFLECVQDMDHENMFWYRQDPGLGLRLIYFSYDVKMKEKGDIPEGYSVSREKKERFSLILESASTNQTSMYLCASSLFPGGGEQFFGPGTRLTVL.